Below, one TCR beta chain is given with its context. This sample is part of a study of cytomegalovirus exposure and HLA in healthy donors. 60 Vbeta and 13 Jbeta primers were used in PCR. The repertoire was sequenced with immunoSEQ multiplex PCR; TCRdb's copy has only in-frame clones and lacks some. The sample lists tens of thousands of clones; 80% were seen once. The CDR3 is 16 residues long. J was trimmed by 10 bases and V by 2 bases; bases with no gene match: 10. The V gene's germline CDR1 is MNHEY and CDR2 SVGAGI. The sample consisted of PBMCs. This chain uses TRBV6-5 with TRBJ2-1, with TRBD2 matching over 11 bases. The receptor was isolated from a man over 45 in good health and CMV-seropositive. CDR3 protein: CASSYGVAGGPKEQFF. The CDR3, as DNA: TGTGCCAGCAGTTACGGGGTAGCGGGAGGGCCTAAGGAGCAGTTCTTC.